This T cell receptor (beta chain) came from a study of cytomegalovirus exposure and HLA in healthy donors. Study-level results: Highest at DRB1 and lowest at HLA-C, TCR association rates differed among HLA loci in a later analysis.

V shed 3 bases and J shed 9 bases, with 8 bases lying between them. This CDR3 spans 11 amino acids. Germline CDR1 is GTSNPN and CDR2 is SVGIG (reference sequence). Worth noting for this clone: The antigen is unknown.

In the PCR, 60 Vbeta and 13 Jbeta primers were used. Sequencing was performed with immunoSEQ multiplex PCR; in TCRdb, only in-frame clones are kept and a portion is missing. This table holds 120,000 to 150,000 clones, about three quarters found once. This rearrangement joins TRBV30 to TRBJ2-2; D unresolved. The clonotype comes from a man aged 35-49 years in good health and CMV-seropositive. The sequencing sample was made of PBMCs. CDR3 sequence: CAWSFNRELFF. In DNA, the CDR3 is TGTGCCTGGAGCTTTAACAGGGAGCTGTTTTTT.